The 21 T cell receptor beta chains below were found in one sample sequenced in a study of cytomegalovirus exposure and HLA in healthy donors. The PCR had 60 Vbeta and 13 Jbeta primers. Some clones are missing from TCRdb's copy, which holds only in-frame ones; the method was immunoSEQ multiplex PCR. This sample's clone table lists 50,000 to 70,000 clones. Specimen: PBMCs. The source of these receptors is a young woman in good health and CMV-seronegative.

This clone ranks as medium-sized in terms of frequency. This rearrangement joins TRBV6-6 to TRBJ1-6; D uncertain. Germline CDR1 reads MNHNY; CDR2 reads SVGAGI (reference sequence). The V gene lost 4 bases and the J gene lost 7 bases, with 14 bases spanning the gap. The CDR3 loop spans 15 amino acids. This CDR3 reads CASSLYEGGNSPLHF. Written as DNA, the CDR3 is TGTGCCAGCAGTTTGTACGAAGGCGGGAATTCACCCCTCCACTTT.

V usage is TRBV13 and J usage is TRBJ1-1; the D gene is possibly TRBD1 (5 bases). V was cut by 1 base and J by 1 base, with 7 bases left in between. Germline V gene data show CDR1 as PRHDT and CDR2 as FYEKMQ (reference sequence). The CDR3 consists of 14 residues. The CDR3 DNA is TGTGCCAGCAGCTTAGAAGGGGAGAACACTGAAGCTTTCTTT. Its protein product is CASSLEGENTEAFF.

This chain connects TRBV10-2 to TRBJ2-7; 8 bases line up with TRBD1. CDR3 length: 15 residues. V shed 6 bases and J 5 bases; nucleotides not matched to a gene: 12. Germline V gene data show CDR1 as WSHSY and CDR2 as SAAADI. The CDR3 bases are TGCGCCAGCAGGGACAGGGCCTACCTAGGAGACGAGCAGTACTTC. Amino acid sequence: CASRDRAYLGDEQYF.

The V and J genes are TRBV4-1 and TRBJ1-2; 9 positions match TRBD1. Germline CDR1 is MGHRA and CDR2 is YSYEKL. The CDR3 spans 15 residues. The junction had 5 bases not matched to a gene; V was cut back by 1 base and J by 5 bases. CDR3: CASSQVSDRGYGYTF. For the CDR3, the DNA is TGCGCCAGCAGCCAAGTCTCCGACAGGGGGTATGGCTACACCTTC.

V gene TRBV5-1 combines with J gene TRBJ2-1; D is perhaps TRBD1 (6 bases). Trimming left V 6 bases short and J 8 bases short, with 12 bases between. CDR1 is SGHRS, CDR2 YFSETQ, per germline. The CDR3 extends over 12 amino acids. This CDR3 is CASMDSWDEQFF. CDR3 DNA sequence: TGCGCCAGCATGGACAGTTGGGATGAGCAGTTCTTC.

V gene TRBV11-3 combines with J gene TRBJ2-5, with D possibly matching TRBD1 (5 bases). Germline loops: CDR1 SGHNT, CDR2 YENEEA. The ends were cut back, 4 bases at V and 5 bases at J, with 14 bases in the middle. This CDR3 has 14 residues. The CDR3 bases are TGTGCCAGCAGCTCAGTTGTGGGGCGGGAGACCCAGTACTTC. Translation gives CASSSVVGRETQYF.

This sequence joins TRBV5-6 and TRBJ2-7; 8 bases match TRBD1. Germline lookup yields CDR1 SGHDT and CDR2 YYEEEE. V shed 2 bases and J 1 base; nucleotides not matched to a gene: 2. The CDR3 covers 14 residues. This chain's CDR3 is CASSLQGGSYEQYF. For the CDR3, the DNA is TGTGCCAGCAGCTTACAGGGGGGATCCTACGAGCAGTACTTC.

The rearrangement joins TRBV2 to TRBJ2-1, with D perhaps TRBD2 (5 bases). CDR1 SNHLY and CDR2 FYNNEI come from the germline V gene. The CDR3 covers 13 residues. The V end was cut by 10 bases, the J end by 5 bases, with 15 bases between. In DNA form, the CDR3 reads TGTGCCACCGGAGGAGCGGCAAACAATGAGCAGTTCTTC. It encodes CATGGAANNEQFF.

V usage is TRBV29-1 and J usage is TRBJ2-5; TRBD2 aligns across 9 bases. Losses at the gene ends were 4 bases for V and 10 bases for J; bases not matched to a gene: 7. The CDR3 totals 12 residues. The germline gives CDR1 SQVTM, CDR2 ANQGSEA. The CDR3 DNA follows: TGCAGCGTTGTAGCGGGAGATGCGGACCAGTACTTC. Encoded protein: CSVVAGDADQYF.

V usage is TRBV27 and J usage is TRBJ1-5; 9 bases are shared with TRBD1. The CDR3 runs to 15 residues. Germline V CDR1 and CDR2: MNHEY, SMNVEV (reference sequence). The ends lost 5 bases at V and 5 bases at J; junction bases unmatched: 7. CDR3 bases: TGTGCCAGCAGTCGGACAGGGGCCTCTTATCAGCCCCAGCATTTT. This gives the protein CASSRTGASYQPQHF.

This rearrangement joins TRBV27 to TRBJ1-6; D is unclear. This CDR3 contains 14 residues. Trimming pared 8 bases from V and 9 bases from J, leaving 17 bases between. The V gene's germline CDR1 is MNHEY and CDR2 SMNVEV (reference sequence). CDR3 loop: CASHLGTPVSPLHF. The CDR3 coding sequence is TGTGCCAGCCATTTGGGCACTCCGGTTTCACCCCTCCACTTT.

The chain is built from TRBV5-6 and TRBJ2-3; perhaps TRBD1 as D (6 bases). V lost 5 bases, J lost 0 bases, and 16 bases lay in between. This CDR3 spans 16 amino acids. Germline CDR1 and CDR2: SGHDT and YYEEEE. Written as DNA, the CDR3 is TGTGCCAGCAGTCTCCCGGGGCAGGGGAGCACAGATACGCAGTATTTT. Amino acids: CASSLPGQGSTDTQYF.

The chain carries TRBV27 and TRBJ1-6, with D unresolved. The CDR3 is 13 amino acids. The V end was cut by 5 bases, the J end by 12 bases, with 14 bases between. The germline V gene has CDR1 MNHEY and CDR2 SMNVEV (reference sequence). The CDR3: CASSNGNGRPLHF. CDR3 DNA sequence: TGTGCCAGCAGTAACGGGAACGGACGACCCCTCCACTTT.

The chain joins TRBV29-1 to TRBJ1-2; no clear D gene. CDR1 is SQVTM and CDR2 is ANQGSEA in the germline V gene. The V end lost 5 bases, the J end lost 7 bases, and 14 bases lay between the germline ends. The CDR3 spans 12 residues. The CDR3 bases are TGCAGCGTTCGTAAGGGAGAAAGTGGCTACACCTTC. It is translated as CSVRKGESGYTF.

This chain joins TRBV9 and TRBJ2-7; 12 bases fit TRBD2. V was clipped by 4 bases and J by 7 bases; unmatched bases: 6. CDR3 length: 14 residues. Germline assignment: CDR1 SGDLS and CDR2 YYNGEE. The CDR3 DNA follows: TGTGCCAGCAGCTTCGGACTAGCGGGAAGGGAGCAGTACTTC. It encodes CASSFGLAGREQYF. Full variable domain (missing parts from reference TRBV9 and TRBJ2-7): DSGVTQTPKHLITATGQRVTLRCSPRSGDLSVYWYQQSLDQGLQFLIQYYNGEERAKGNILERFSAQQFPDLHSELNLSSLELGDSALYFCASSFGLAGREQYFGPGTRLTVT.

The chain has TRBV6-7 and TRBJ2-7; D is unclear. TRBV6-7 has ORF status, its function being uncertain. There are 14 residues in the CDR3. Trimming stripped 0 bases from V and 7 bases from J, with 13 bases between. CDR3 DNA: TGTGCCAGCAGTTACTCGGCTAGTCCTTTGGAGCAGTACTTC. Protein sequence: CASSYSASPLEQYF.

The chain joins TRBV11-3 to TRBJ2-2; 7 bases map to TRBD2. Trimming removed 3 bases from V and 1 base from J; junction bases left unmatched: 8. The CDR3 extends over 17 amino acids. Looked up from germline, CDR1 is SGHNT and CDR2 is YENEEA. The CDR3 sequence is CASSFGRWGGNTGELFF. Here the CDR3 DNA reads TGTGCCAGCAGCTTCGGGAGGTGGGGAGGGAACACCGGGGAGCTGTTTTTT.

Points on this clone: This sample includes further DNA sequences coding for the same CDR3. The gene calls are TRBV18 and TRBJ1-1, with 7 bases identical to TRBD1. Germline V gene data show CDR1 as KGHSH and CDR2 as LQKENI. With 1 base clipped from V and 1 base from J, the junction kept 6 bases outside the gene matches. The CDR3 length is 16 residues. This CDR3 reads CASSPRRAGGNTEAFF. The CDR3 region has the DNA TGTGCCAGCTCACCACGGAGGGCAGGGGGGAACACTGAAGCTTTCTTT.

V gene TRBV5-1 combines with J gene TRBJ1-3, with 7 bases aligning to TRBD1. The CDR3 has 16 residues. The V segment lost 2 bases and the J segment 4 bases; nucleotides outside the gene matches: 9. The germline V gene has CDR1 SGHRS and CDR2 YFSETQ. CDR3 nucleotide sequence: TGCGCCAGCAGCTTAGTAGGAGGGGGCCCCGGAAACACCATATATTTT. Amino acids: CASSLVGGGPGNTIYF.

The V call is TRBV9, the J call TRBJ1-1; D is undetermined. V lost 2 bases and J 1 base, leaving 9 bases between the germline ends. The V gene's germline CDR1 is SGDLS and CDR2 YYNGEE. The CDR3 is 14 residues long. As DNA, the CDR3 is TGTGCCAGCAGCGTTGCAGATACGAACACTGAAGCTTTCTTT. Protein: CASSVADTNTEAFF. Based on the CDR3 plus reference TRBV9 and TRBJ1-1, the full variable domain is DSGVTQTPKHLITATGQRVTLRCSPRSGDLSVYWYQQSLDQGLQFLIQYYNGEERAKGNILERFSAQQFPDLHSELNLSSLELGDSALYFCASSVADTNTEAFFGQGTRLTVV.

The chain joins TRBV12-5 to TRBJ1-2; maybe TRBD1 (5 bases). Trimming removed 7 bases at V and 4 bases at J, with 13 bases between. Per the germline V gene, CDR1 is LGHNT and CDR2 is FRNRAP. This CDR3 is 13 amino acids long. Written as DNA, the CDR3 is TGTGCTAGTGCCGAATCACAGGCCTATGGCTACACCTTC. It encodes CASAESQAYGYTF.